A single sample gave rise to the 8 T cell receptor beta chains below, sequenced in a study of PD-1 blockade in mismatch repair-deficient tumors. Here immunoSEQ multiplex PCR was the method, and the copy in TCRdb shows in-frame clones only, minus some. The repertoire has over 75,000 clones, approximately 81% of them found once; the top ten carry about 2.4%. Sample: peripheral blood, taken 12 weeks after starting pembrolizumab. The receptors shown here come from an adult with mismatch repair-deficient cancer.

The J gene is TRBJ1-5, the V gene TRBV4-1; no definite D call. The CDR3 is 15 residues long. The germline gives CDR1 MGHRA, CDR2 YSYEKL. V was cut by 1 base and J by 4 bases, with 11 bases left in between. The CDR3 region is CASSQASPANQPQHF. DNA for the CDR3: TGCGCCAGCAGCCAAGCATCGCCTGCAAATCAGCCCCAGCATTTT.

The V gene is TRBV6-6, the J gene TRBJ1-2; 8 bases line up with TRBD1. Germline V gene sequence: CDR1 MNHNY, CDR2 SVGAGI (reference sequence). V was clipped by 6 bases and J by 3 bases; unmatched bases: 9. The CDR3 loop spans 15 amino acids. The CDR3 spells CASRTGAGGDYGYTF. The CDR3, as DNA: TGTGCCAGCAGGACAGGGGCTGGGGGTGACTATGGCTACACCTTC.

The V call is TRBV6-5, the J call TRBJ1-1; tentatively, D is TRBD1 (6 bases). The length of the CDR3 is 13 residues. Germline values: CDR1 MNHEY, CDR2 SVGAGI. V lost 5 bases, J lost 4 bases, and 11 bases lay in between. CDR3 in DNA: TGTGCCAGCAGTGAGCCAGGGGTCACTGAAGCTTTCTTT. Amino acid sequence: CASSEPGVTEAFF.

This chain connects TRBV14 to TRBJ1-1, with D unclear. V lost 0 bases to trimming and J lost 4 bases, with 9 bases between them. Germline V lookup: CDR1 SGHDN, CDR2 FVKESK. There are 14 residues in the CDR3. The CDR3 reads CASSQDPGSTEAFF. The CDR3 DNA is TGTGCCAGCAGCCAAGACCCGGGGAGCACTGAAGCTTTCTTT.

CDR3 sequence: CASTVPGGRGRAGELFF. CDR3 DNA sequence: TGTGCCAGTACCGTCCCTGGAGGCCGCGGGAGGGCCGGGGAGCTGTTTTTT. The V call is TRBV19, the J call TRBJ2-2; 9 positions match TRBD2. The CDR3 is 17 residues long. Germline V CDR1 and CDR2: LNHDA, SQIVND (reference sequence). J gave up 6 bases and V 7 bases, and 15 bases lay outside the gene matches.

This clone has just a few counts. This chain connects TRBV7-9 to TRBJ2-7; D is perhaps TRBD1 (6 bases). The germline CDR1 and CDR2 sequences are SEHNR and FQNEAQ (reference sequence). V lost 5 bases, J lost 3 bases, and 14 bases lay in between. This CDR3 comprises 14 residues. CDR3 sequence: CASSPPGHDYEQYF. The CDR3, as DNA: TGTGCCAGCAGCCCTCCGGGACATGACTACGAGCAGTACTTC. Drawing the rest from reference TRBV7-9 and TRBJ2-7, the complete variable domain is DTGVSQNPRHKITKRGQNVTFRCDPISEHNRLYWYRQTLGQGPEFLTYFQNEAQLEKSRLLSDRFSAERPKGSFSTLEIQRTEQGDSAMYLCASSPPGHDYEQYFGPGTRLTVT.

The chain is built from TRBV11-2 and TRBJ1-1; D is ambiguous. The CDR3 is made up of 15 amino acids. Germline CDR1 SGHAT, CDR2 FQNNGV. Between the trimmed V and J ends, which lost 5 bases and 8 bases, there was a span of 21 bases. In nucleotides, the CDR3 is TGTGCCAGCAGCCCTTCTTACACCCATTACTTCGAAGCTTTCTTT. This gives the protein CASSPSYTHYFEAFF.

This chain connects TRBV5-1 to TRBJ2-1; TRBD2 matches at 11 bases. The V and J ends lost 4 bases and 4 bases, in that order; junction bases with no gene match: 4. Per germline, CDR1 SGHRS and CDR2 YFSETQ. The CDR3 is made up of 15 amino acids. The CDR3 bases are TGCGCCAGCAGCGTAGCGGGAGGGCCTTACAATGAGCAGTTCTTC. Its translation is CASSVAGGPYNEQFF.